What follows describes a single T cell receptor beta chain. Which antigen it targets is not known. The CDR3 does not close with the conserved phenylalanine or tryptophan, likely indicating a read error. Because the CDR3's place on the DNA is in doubt, the DNA is left out and the CDR3 is given as listed by TCRdb. This sample is part of a study of a mutant IDH1 vaccine in newly diagnosed glioma (dated by TCRdb to the early 2020s). Some background on the complete study: Patients received eight vaccinations in weeks 1, 3, 5, 7, 11, 15, 19 and 23, corresponding to visits V03 through V10. In the chemotherapy-containing groups, vaccination started alongside temozolomide cycles, whereas in patients who had radiotherapy alone it started 4-6 weeks after radiotherapy. The approximately 29 treated patients were 62.5% male and roughly 38% female, with a mean age of about 38 years. Prior to enrollment, patients had been given standard therapy consisting of radiotherapy alone, temozolomide alone, or radiochemotherapy with temozolomide, with the combination given to most patients. Peripheral blood was drawn at six visits: V03 (baseline), V05, V07, V10, V12 and V13. For exploratory analyses, 25 to 30 treated patients had longitudinal TCRB deep sequencing done wherever samples were available. General conclusions and limits of the study: Pseudoprogression appeared unrelated to alterations in the top peripheral T cell clonotypes detected by TCRB sequencing. Selection of PBMC samples for TCRB deep sequencing was based on availability. Immune responses induced by the vaccine were seen in around 94% of patients across multiple MHC alleles. According to the authors, sample limitations meant that analyses of patient blood samples could not be reproduced.

This sample's time point label indicates: week 5, during vaccination. Each vaccine dose, consisting of 300 ug of a 20-mer mutant IDH1 peptide in Montanide, was administered subcutaneously with topical imiquimod. Newly diagnosed WHO grade 3 or 4 IDH1-mutant astrocytomas showing loss of nuclear ATRX were present in the donors. The samples were drawn from NOA16, a multicentre, single-arm, open-label phase I trial in Germany that tested a mutant IDH1 peptide vaccine in humans for the first time. Genomic DNA for TCRB sequencing was isolated from EDTA blood with the DNeasy Blood and Tissue Kit. Library preparation was by the immunoSEQ multiplex PCR assay. The hsTCRB Kit was used according to the manufacturer's protocol to amplify rearranged TCR beta chain sequences. An Illumina MiSeq was used to sequence the TCRB libraries. The authors' pipeline ran thus. The kit vendor's proprietary platform handled demultiplexing, trimming and gene mapping. The immuneACCESS repertoire file appears here via TCRdb, limited to in-frame rearrangements. These files lack a portion of the clones; in checked studies, under half of the deficit traces to unresolved V genes, and the cause of the others is not known. That table is the source of V, J and clone size, and D and trimming were worked out from the DNA. The sample table contains 75,000 to 85,000 clones; only one count was recorded for more than 85% of them. Of the sample, roughly 0.56% falls within the top ten clones.

The germline V gene sets CDR1 to MDHEN and CDR2 to SYDVKM. The CDR3 contains 9 residues when both ends are counted. The rearrangement combines TRBV28 with TRBJ2-4. This TCR was recovered from a woman aged 50 to 65 with glioma. This specimen consisted of PBMCs, obtained from a glioma patient whose treatment included an IDH1 peptide vaccine. CDR3 reads: CARWAGPGR.